This T cell receptor beta chain was documented in a study of T cell responses to AZD1222 COVID-19 vaccine. General study points: A reported finding is that nearly half of spike-specific TCRs target unmutated variant regions. Vaccine-associated CD4 TCRs spanned spike, dominant at 160-218 and 743-854. It should be noted that donors were predominantly white British and more often female, and clonal diversity was possibly underestimated.

Sequencing used immunoSEQ multiplex PCR; TCRdb keeps in-frame clones, though not all of them. The table shows 85,000 to 100,000 clones, with more than 90% occurring only once. As for this clone: Its antigen is undetermined.

V shed 5 bases and J shed 0 bases, with 10 bases lying between them. Germline assignment: CDR1 MDHEN and CDR2 SYDVKM. The length of the CDR3 is 14 residues. The input for sequencing was peripheral blood, taken on day 0 of AZD1222 vaccination. The source is an adult in good health. The chain joins TRBV28 to TRBJ1-2; D not certain. CDR3 residues: CASSHGRSNYGYTF. Here the CDR3 DNA reads TGTGCCAGCAGTCATGGACGGTCTAACTATGGCTACACCTTC.